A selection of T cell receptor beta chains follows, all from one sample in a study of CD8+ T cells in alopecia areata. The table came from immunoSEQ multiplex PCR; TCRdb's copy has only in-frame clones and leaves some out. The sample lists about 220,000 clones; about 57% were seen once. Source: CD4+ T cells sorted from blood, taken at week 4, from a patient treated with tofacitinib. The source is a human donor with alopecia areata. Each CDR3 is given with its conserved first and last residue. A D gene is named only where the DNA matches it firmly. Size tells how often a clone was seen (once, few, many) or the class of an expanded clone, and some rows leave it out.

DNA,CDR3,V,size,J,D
TGTGCCTGGAGTGTTCTCTTATCGGCCCCTACCACAGATACGCAGTATTTT,CAWSVLLSAPTTDTQYF,TRBV30,-,TRBJ2-3,-
TGTGCCAGCAGTCGGGGGGCAGACTATGGCTACACCTTC,CASSRGADYGYTF,TRBV27,-,TRBJ1-2,-
TGTGCCAGCAGCGTGACAGGGAAAGATGGCTACACCTTC,CASSVTGKDGYTF,TRBV9,-,TRBJ1-2,TRBD1
TGCGCCAGCAGCCAAGGGACACTCTACGAGCAGTACTTC,CASSQGTLYEQYF,TRBV4-3,-,TRBJ2-7,-
TGTGCCAGCAAGGGGATCGGGCCCCAAGAGACCCAGTACTTC,CASKGIGPQETQYF,TRBV7-6,-,TRBJ2-5,-
TGTGCCACTAGACCGGGACAGGGTTATGGCTACACCTTC,CATRPGQGYGYTF,TRBV7-9,-,TRBJ1-2,TRBD1
TGTGCCACCAGCAGACCCCAACAGGGAGGAACAGATACGCAGTATTTT,CATSRPQQGGTDTQYF,TRBV15,-,TRBJ2-3,-
TGTGCCAGCAGCTCCGGGACTAGTTACGGATACGAGCAGTACTTC,CASSSGTSYGYEQYF,TRBV7-2,-,TRBJ2-7,TRBD2
TGTGCCAGCACGAGTGGGGGAGGGATTGCCGGGGAGCTGTTTTTT,CASTSGGGIAGELFF,TRBV2,-,TRBJ2-2,TRBD2
TGTGCCAGCAGCGCCCGACAGAGCTCCTACAATGAGCAGTTCTTC,CASSARQSSYNEQFF,TRBV9,-,TRBJ2-1,-
TGCAGCGCCAAGACAATAGCCAAAAACATTCAGTACTTC,CSAKTIAKNIQYF,TRBV29-1,-,TRBJ2-4,-
TGCAGCGTTATCGGGACAGAGACAAATCAGCCCCAGCATTTT,CSVIGTETNQPQHF,TRBV29-1,-,TRBJ1-5,TRBD1
TGTGCCAGCGCCCCCCTGGGGGTGTTCTACGAGCAGTACTTC,CASAPLGVFYEQYF,TRBV7-8,once,TRBJ2-7,-
TGTGCCAGCAGCTTAGGACGGACGGGCCAAGAGACCCAGTACTTC,CASSLGRTGQETQYF,TRBV7-3,-,TRBJ2-5,-
TGTGCCTCCCAGGACGGACACAATCAGCCCCAGCATTTT,CASQDGHNQPQHF,TRBV30,-,TRBJ1-5,-
TGTGCCAGCGGCCGAGGGACGGTGACCGGGGAGCTGTTTTTT,CASGRGTVTGELFF,TRBV5-6,-,TRBJ2-2,-